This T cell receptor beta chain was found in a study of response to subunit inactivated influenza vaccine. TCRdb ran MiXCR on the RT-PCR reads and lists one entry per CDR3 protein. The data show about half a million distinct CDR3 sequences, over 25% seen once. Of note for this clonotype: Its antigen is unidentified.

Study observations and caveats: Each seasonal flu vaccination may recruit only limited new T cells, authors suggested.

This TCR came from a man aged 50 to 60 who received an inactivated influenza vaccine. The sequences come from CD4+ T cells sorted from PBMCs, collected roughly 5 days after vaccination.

CDR3 sequence: CASSLVPGGNTEAFF. DNA for the CDR3: TGTGCCAGCAGCTTAGTTCCGGGAGGGAACACTGAAGCTTTCTTT. The chain is built from TRBV7-2 and TRBJ1-1; D gene ambiguous. Per the germline V gene, CDR1 is SGHTA and CDR2 is FQGNSA. The CDR3 consists of 15 residues. The ends were cut back, 1 base at V and 1 base at J, with 10 bases in the middle.